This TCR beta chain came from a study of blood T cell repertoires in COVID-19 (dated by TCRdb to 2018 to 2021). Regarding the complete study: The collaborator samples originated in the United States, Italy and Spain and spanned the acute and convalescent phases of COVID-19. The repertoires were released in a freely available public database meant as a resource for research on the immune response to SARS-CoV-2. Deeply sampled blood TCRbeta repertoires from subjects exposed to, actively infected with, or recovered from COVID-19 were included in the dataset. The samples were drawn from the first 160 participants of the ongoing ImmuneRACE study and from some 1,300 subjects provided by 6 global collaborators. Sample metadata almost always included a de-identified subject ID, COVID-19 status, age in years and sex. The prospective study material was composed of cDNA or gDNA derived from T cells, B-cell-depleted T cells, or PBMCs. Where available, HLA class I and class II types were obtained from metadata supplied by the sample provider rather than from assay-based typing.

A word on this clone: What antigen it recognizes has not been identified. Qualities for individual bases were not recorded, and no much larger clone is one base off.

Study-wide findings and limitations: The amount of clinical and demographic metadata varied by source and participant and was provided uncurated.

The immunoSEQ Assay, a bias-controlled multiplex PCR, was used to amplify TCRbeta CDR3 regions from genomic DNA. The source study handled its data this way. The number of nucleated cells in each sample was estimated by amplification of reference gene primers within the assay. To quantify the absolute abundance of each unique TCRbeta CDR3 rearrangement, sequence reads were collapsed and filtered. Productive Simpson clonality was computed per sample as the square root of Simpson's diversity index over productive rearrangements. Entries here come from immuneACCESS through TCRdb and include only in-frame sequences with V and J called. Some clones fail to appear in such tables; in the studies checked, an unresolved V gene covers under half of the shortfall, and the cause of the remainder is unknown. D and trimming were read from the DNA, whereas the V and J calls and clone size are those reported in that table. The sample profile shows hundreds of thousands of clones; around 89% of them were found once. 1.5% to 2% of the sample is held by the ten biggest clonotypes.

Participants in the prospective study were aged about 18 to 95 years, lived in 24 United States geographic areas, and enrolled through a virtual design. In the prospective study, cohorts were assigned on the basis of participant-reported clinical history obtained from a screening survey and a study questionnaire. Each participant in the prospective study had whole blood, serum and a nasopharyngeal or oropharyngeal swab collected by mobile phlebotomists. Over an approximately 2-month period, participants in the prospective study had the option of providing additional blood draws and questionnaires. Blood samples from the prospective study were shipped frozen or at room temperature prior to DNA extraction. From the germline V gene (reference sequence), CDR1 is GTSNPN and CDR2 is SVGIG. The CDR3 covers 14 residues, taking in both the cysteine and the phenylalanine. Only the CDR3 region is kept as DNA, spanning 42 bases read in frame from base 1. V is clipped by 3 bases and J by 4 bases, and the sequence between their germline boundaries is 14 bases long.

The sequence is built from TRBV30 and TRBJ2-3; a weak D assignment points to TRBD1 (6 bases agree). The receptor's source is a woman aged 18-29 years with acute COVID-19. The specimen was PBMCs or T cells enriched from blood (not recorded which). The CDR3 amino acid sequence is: CAWSGAGEADTQYF. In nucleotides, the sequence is TGTGCCTGGAGCGGGGCAGGGGAAGCAGATACGCAGTATTTT.